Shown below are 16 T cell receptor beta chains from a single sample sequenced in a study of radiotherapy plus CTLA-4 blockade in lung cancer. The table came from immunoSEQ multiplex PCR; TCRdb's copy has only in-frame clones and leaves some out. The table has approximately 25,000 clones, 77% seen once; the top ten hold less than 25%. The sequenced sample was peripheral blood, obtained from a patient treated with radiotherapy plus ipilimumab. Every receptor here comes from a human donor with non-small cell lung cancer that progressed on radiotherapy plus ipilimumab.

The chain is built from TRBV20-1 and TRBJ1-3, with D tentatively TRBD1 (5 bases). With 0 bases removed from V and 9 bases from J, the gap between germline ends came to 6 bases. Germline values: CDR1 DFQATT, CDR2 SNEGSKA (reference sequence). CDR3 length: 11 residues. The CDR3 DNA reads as TGCAGTGCTAGAGATGGGGGCACCATATATTTT. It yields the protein CSARDGGTIYF.

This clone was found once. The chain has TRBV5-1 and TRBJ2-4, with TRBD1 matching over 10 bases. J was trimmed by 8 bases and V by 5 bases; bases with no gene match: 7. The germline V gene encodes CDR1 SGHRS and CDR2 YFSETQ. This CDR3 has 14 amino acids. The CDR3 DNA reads TGCGCCAGCAGTTCCGGGACAGGGGCAGACATTCAGTACTTC. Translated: CASSSGTGADIQYF.

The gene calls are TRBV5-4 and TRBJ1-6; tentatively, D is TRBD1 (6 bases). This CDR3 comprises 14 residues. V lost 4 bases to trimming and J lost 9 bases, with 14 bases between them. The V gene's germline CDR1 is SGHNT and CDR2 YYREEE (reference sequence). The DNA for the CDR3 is TGTGCCAGCAGCCTCTGGGACATAGGTTCACCCCTCCACTTT. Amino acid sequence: CASSLWDIGSPLHF.

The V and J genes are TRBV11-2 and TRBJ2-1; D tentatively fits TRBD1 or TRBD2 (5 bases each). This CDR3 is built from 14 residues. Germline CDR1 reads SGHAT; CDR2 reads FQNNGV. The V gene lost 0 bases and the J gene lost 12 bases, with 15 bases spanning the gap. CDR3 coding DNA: TGTGCCAGCAGCTTAGAAAGTCGGGGCCCTTCGCAGTTCTTC. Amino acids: CASSLESRGPSQFF.

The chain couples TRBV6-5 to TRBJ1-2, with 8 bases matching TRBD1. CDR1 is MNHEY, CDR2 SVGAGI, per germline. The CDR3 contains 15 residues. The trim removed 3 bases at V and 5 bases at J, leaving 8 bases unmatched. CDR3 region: CASSYWQGAPYGYTF. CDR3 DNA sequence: TGTGCCAGCAGTTATTGGCAGGGGGCGCCGTATGGCTACACCTTC.

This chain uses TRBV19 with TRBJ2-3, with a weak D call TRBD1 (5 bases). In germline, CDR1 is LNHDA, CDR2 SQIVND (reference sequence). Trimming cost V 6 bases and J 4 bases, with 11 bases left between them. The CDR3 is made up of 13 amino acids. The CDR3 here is CASRAQGADTQYF. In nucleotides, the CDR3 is TGTGCCAGTAGGGCCCAGGGCGCAGATACGCAGTATTTT. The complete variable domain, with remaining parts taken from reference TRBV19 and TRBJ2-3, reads DGGITQSPKYLFRKEGQNVTLSCEQNLNHDAMYWYRQDPGQGLRLIYYSQIVNDFQKGDIAEGYSVSREKKESFPLTVTSAQKNPTAFYLCASRAQGADTQYFGPGTRLTVL.

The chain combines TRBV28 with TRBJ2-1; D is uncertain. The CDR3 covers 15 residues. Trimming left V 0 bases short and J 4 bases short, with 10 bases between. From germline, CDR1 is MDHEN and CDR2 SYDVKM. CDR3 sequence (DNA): TGTGCCAGCAGTTTATGGGCAGAGAAATACAATGAGCAGTTCTTC. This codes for CASSLWAEKYNEQFF.

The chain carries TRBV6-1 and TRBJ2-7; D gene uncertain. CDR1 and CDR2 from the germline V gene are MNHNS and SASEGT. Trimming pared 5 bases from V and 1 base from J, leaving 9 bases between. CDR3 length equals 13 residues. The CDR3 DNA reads TGTGCCAGCAGTTATCAAGGTTCCTACGAGCAGTACTTC. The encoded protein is CASSYQGSYEQYF.

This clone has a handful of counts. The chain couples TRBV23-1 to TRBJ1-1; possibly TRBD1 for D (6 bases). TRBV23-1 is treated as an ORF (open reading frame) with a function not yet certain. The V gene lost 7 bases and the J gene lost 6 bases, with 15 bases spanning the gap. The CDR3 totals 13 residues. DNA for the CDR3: TGCGCCAGCACCGCCGAAGGACAGCCTGAAGCTTTCTTT. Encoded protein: CASTAEGQPEAFF.

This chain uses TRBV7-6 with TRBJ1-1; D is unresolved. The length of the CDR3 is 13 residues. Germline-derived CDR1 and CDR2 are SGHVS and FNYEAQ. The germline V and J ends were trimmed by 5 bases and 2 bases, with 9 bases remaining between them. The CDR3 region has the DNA TGTGCCAGCAGCCTTATCGGAAACACTGAAGCTTTCTTT. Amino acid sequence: CASSLIGNTEAFF. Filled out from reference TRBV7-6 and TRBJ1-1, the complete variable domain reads GAGVSQSPRYKVTKRGQDVALRCDPISGHVSLYWYRQALGQGPEFLTYFNYEAQQDKSGLPNDRFSAERPEGSISTLTIQRTEQRDSAMYRCASSLIGNTEAFFGQGTRLTVV.

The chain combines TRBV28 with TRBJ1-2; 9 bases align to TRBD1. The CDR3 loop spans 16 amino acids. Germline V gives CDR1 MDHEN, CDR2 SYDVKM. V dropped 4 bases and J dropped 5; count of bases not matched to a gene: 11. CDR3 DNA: TGTGCCAGCAGTTCTCCGGGACAGGGACCTCCATATGGCTACACCTTC. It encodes CASSSPGQGPPYGYTF.

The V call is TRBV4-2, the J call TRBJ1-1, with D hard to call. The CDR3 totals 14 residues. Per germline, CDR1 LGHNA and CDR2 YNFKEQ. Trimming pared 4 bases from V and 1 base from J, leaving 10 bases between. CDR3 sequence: CASSLRSSNTEAFF. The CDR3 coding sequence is TGTGCCAGCAGCCTCCGTTCCTCGAACACTGAAGCTTTCTTT.

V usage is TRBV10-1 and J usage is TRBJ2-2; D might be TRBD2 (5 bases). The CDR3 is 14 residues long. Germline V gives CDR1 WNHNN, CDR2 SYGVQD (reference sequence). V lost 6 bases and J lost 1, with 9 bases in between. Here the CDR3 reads CASRPDWNTGELFF. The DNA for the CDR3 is TGCGCCAGCAGGCCGGACTGGAACACCGGGGAGCTGTTTTTT.

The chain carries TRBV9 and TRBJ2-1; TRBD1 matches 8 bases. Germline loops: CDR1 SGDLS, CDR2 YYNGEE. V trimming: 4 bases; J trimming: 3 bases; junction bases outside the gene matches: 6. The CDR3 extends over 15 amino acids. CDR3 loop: CASSLRQGIYNEQFF. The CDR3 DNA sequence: TGTGCCAGCAGCTTACGACAGGGGATCTACAATGAGCAGTTCTTC.

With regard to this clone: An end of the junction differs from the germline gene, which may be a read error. The CDR3 bases are TGCAGTGCTAGAGCCGGCCGAAGAGCTGTTTTT. It specifies CSARAGRRAVF. V usage is TRBV20-1 and J usage is TRBJ1-4, with D hard to call. Germline-derived CDR1 and CDR2 are DFQATT and SNEGSKA (reference sequence). The CDR3 is 11 amino acids.

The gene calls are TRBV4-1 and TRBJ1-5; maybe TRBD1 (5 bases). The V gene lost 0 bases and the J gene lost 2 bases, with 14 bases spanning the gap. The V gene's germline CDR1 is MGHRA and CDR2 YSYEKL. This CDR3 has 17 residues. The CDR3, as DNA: TGCGCCAGCAGCCAAGAGGGTGGTGGCAGGGGCAATCAGCCCCAGCATTTT. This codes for CASSQEGGGRGNQPQHF.